This is a list of T cell receptor beta chains from one sample in a study of PD-1 blockade in classical Hodgkin lymphoma. This table comes from immunoSEQ multiplex PCR, and its TCRdb copy is limited to in-frame clones, with some not included. The sample yields approximately 6,000 clones, around 84% seen once. The material was peripheral blood mononuclear cells (PBMCs), obtained before the second cycle of nivolumab. These receptor sequences come from a human donor with classical Hodgkin lymphoma. CDR3s include the opening cysteine and the closing phenylalanine or tryptophan. A D gene is named only where the DNA matches it firmly. Size values are once, few and many counts, or a class for expanded clones, and some rows have none.

-	TRBV29-1	12	TRBJ2-3	-	CSVPGHTDTQYF	TGCAGCGTCCCCGGACACACAGATACGCAGTATTTT
-	TRBV4-1	15	TRBJ1-1	-	CASSQDPRQNTEAFF	TGCGCCAGCAGCCAAGATCCTCGGCAGAACACTGAAGCTTTCTTT
-	TRBV7-3	12	TRBJ2-1	-	CASSDLGNEQFF	TGTGCCAGCAGCGATCTGGGGAATGAGCAGTTCTTC
once	TRBV7-7	16	TRBJ1-1	-	CASSYHKESGNTEAFF	TGTGCCAGCAGCTACCATAAGGAGAGTGGGAACACTGAAGCTTTCTTT
-	TRBV9	18	TRBJ2-3	TRBD2	CASSAIPSGGISTDTQYF	TGTGCCAGCAGCGCCATCCCTAGCGGGGGTATTAGCACAGATACGCAGTATTTT
-	TRBV19	16	TRBJ1-6	-	CASSIEGSSYNSPLHF	TGTGCCAGTAGTATCGAAGGGAGCTCCTATAATTCACCCCTCCACTTT
-	TRBV6-1	13	TRBJ1-5	-	CASRQGQGQPQHF	TGTGCCAGCAGGCAGGGTCAAGGTCAGCCCCAGCATTTT
-	TRBV5-6	13	TRBJ1-1	-	CASSLGLGYAGFF	TGTGCCAGCAGCTTGGGGCTCGGCTATGCTGGTTTCTTT
-	TRBV18	15	TRBJ1-1	TRBD1	CASSAGTGLDTEAFF	TGTGCCAGCTCAGCCGGGACAGGACTCGACACTGAAGCTTTCTTT
-	TRBV19	15	TRBJ1-2	-	CASSIDPMSYYGYTF	TGTGCCAGTAGTATAGATCCGATGTCCTACTATGGCTACACCTTC
-	TRBV5-4	15	TRBJ1-2	TRBD1	CASSLAEEGAGGYTF	TGTGCCAGCAGCTTGGCCGAAGAGGGGGCGGGTGGCTACACCTTC
few	TRBV5-8	15	TRBJ2-5	TRBD1	CASSQEDRAGETQYF	TGTGCCAGCAGCCAAGAAGACAGGGCAGGAGAGACCCAGTACTTC
-	TRBV5-1	12	TRBJ1-2	-	CASSGPRSGYTF	TGCGCCAGCAGCGGACCCCGGAGCGGCTACACCTTC
-	TRBV7-9	14	TRBJ2-5	-	CASSRASGKEAQYF	TGTGCCAGCAGCAGGGCATCAGGGAAGGAGGCCCAGTACTTC
-	TRBV5-6	15	TRBJ2-5	-	CASSLIVYGQETQYF	TGTGCCAGCAGCTTGATAGTTTACGGACAAGAGACCCAGTACTTC